This entry is about one T cell receptor beta chain. Trimming took off 0 bases at V and 11 bases at J, with 21 bases between the two ends. The CDR3 covers 16 residues. CDR1 and CDR2 from the germline V gene are MNHEY and SVGAGI. These data belong to a study of shared clonotypes between healthy human individuals. Libraries were prepared by immunoSEQ multiplex PCR; TCRdb keeps only in-frame clonotypes and omits some of them. Altogether 2 million to 2.5 million clones are present, approximately 93% being singletons, with the ten largest covering 0.35% to 0.45%. Source material: naive CD4+ T cells from PBMCs. Indicated subset: CD45RA+ positively selected. The chain links TRBV6-5 to TRBJ2-3; TRBD2 might be the D (6 bases). The source is a man younger than 35 in good health. Some clones in this sample may be carry-over from other donors' samples. The CDR3, as DNA: TGTGCCAGCAGTTACTCAGCCGGGACTTCCGAATTGGGGCAGTATTTT. Its translation is CASSYSAGTSELGQYF.